Below, 18 T cell receptor beta chains from the same sample are listed, as sequenced in a study of cytomegalovirus exposure and HLA in healthy donors. With 60 Vbeta and 13 Jbeta primers, the PCR was carried out. This table comes from immunoSEQ multiplex PCR, and its TCRdb copy is limited to in-frame clones, with some not included. This sample has 200,000 to 250,000 clones, with around four fifths found just once. The sample consisted of PBMCs. The origin of the receptors is a woman in her thirties or forties in good health and CMV-seronegative.

The chain carries TRBV29-1 and TRBJ1-1; D is undetermined. V lost 6 bases and J lost 6, with 17 bases in between. Germline CDR1 and CDR2: SQVTM and ANQGSEA. The CDR3 extends over 13 amino acids. As DNA, the CDR3 is TGCAGCGTCCGGACGGTGGGGAGGGCTGAAGCTTTCTTT. This gives the protein CSVRTVGRAEAFF.

The chain carries TRBV15 and TRBJ2-5; no clear D gene. This CDR3 comprises 14 residues. V shed 1 base and J shed 5 bases, with 11 bases lying between them. Per germline, CDR1 LNHNV and CDR2 YYDKDF (reference sequence). The CDR3 sequence is CATSRVSPGETQYF. The CDR3 DNA is TGTGCCACCAGCAGAGTCAGTCCCGGGGAGACCCAGTACTTC.

Concerning this clone: The junction and the germline gene differ at one end; a read error may be behind it. This sample also contains other DNA sequences that code for the same CDR3. This chain uses TRBV2 with TRBJ1-5; D is possibly TRBD1 (6 bases). The CDR3 has 14 residues. Germline CDR1 SNHLY, CDR2 FYNNEI. CDR3 sequence reads: CASSEGGMWEPQHF. Here the CDR3 DNA reads TGTGCCAGTAGTGAGGGGGGTATGTGGGAGCCCCAGCATTTT.

In nucleotides, the CDR3 is TGTGCCAGCAGCTTAAGCCTAGCGGGTATCGATGAGCAGTTCTTC. Amino acids: CASSLSLAGIDEQFF. The chain carries TRBV7-3 and TRBJ2-1, with 8 bases identical to TRBD2. The CDR3 has 15 amino acids. Germline-derived CDR1 and CDR2 are SGHTA and FQGTGA. The J segment lost 8 bases and the V segment lost 1 base, leaving 7 bases of the junction unmatched.

The V call is TRBV5-4, the J call TRBJ2-3; D ambiguous. The CDR3 runs to 16 residues. V lost 4 bases to trimming and J lost 1 base, with 16 bases between them. Germline-derived CDR1 and CDR2 are SGHNT and YYREEE (reference sequence). The CDR3 DNA sequence: TGTGCCAGCAGCCCCCGAGCGTTAGGTGGCACAGATACGCAGTATTTT. Its protein is CASSPRALGGTDTQYF.

The chain employs TRBV27 and TRBJ2-7; 11 bases align to TRBD1. Germline V lookup: CDR1 MNHEY, CDR2 SMNVEV (reference sequence). This CDR3 contains 16 residues. Germline trimming cut 4 bases from V and 7 bases from J; bases unmatched to any gene: 12. The CDR3 DNA reads as TGTGCCAGCAGTTCTTGGACAGGGGGCGATAATGGGGAGCAGTACTTC. It encodes CASSSWTGGDNGEQYF.

V gene TRBV29-1 combines with J gene TRBJ1-4, with D possibly being TRBD1 (5 bases). The CDR3 consists of 15 residues. Trimming shortened V by 5 bases and J by 0 bases, and 13 bases separated the two germline ends. Germline V CDR1 and CDR2: SQVTM, ANQGSEA. The CDR3 DNA is TGCAGCGTTCTCCAGGGTGGGGCAACTAATGAAAAACTGTTTTTT. This codes for CSVLQGGATNEKLFF.

The chain joins TRBV11-2 to TRBJ2-1; 7 nucleotides align to TRBD2. Germline CDR1 is SGHAT and CDR2 is FQNNGV. J gave up 4 bases and V 5 bases, and 8 bases lay outside the gene matches. CDR3 size: 15 residues. CDR3 sequence reads: CASSTRDYFYNEQFF. CDR3 DNA: TGTGCCAGCAGCACTCGGGACTACTTTTACAATGAGCAGTTCTTC.

There are a few counts of this clone. This rearrangement joins TRBV27 to TRBJ2-2; D gene uncertain. The ends were cut back, 7 bases at V and 7 bases at J, with 7 bases in the middle. This CDR3 comprises 11 residues. The V gene's germline CDR1 is MNHEY and CDR2 SMNVEV (reference sequence). The CDR3 DNA follows: TGTGCCAGCATTGGGCTCGGGGAGCTGTTTTTT. This encodes CASIGLGELFF.

V usage is TRBV7-9 and J usage is TRBJ1-1; tentatively, D is TRBD1 (6 bases). CDR1 and CDR2 from the germline V gene are SEHNR and FQNEAQ (reference sequence). V lost 7 bases, J lost 10 bases, and 13 bases lay in between. This CDR3 is built from 11 residues. The CDR3 region has the DNA TGTGCCAGCAACAACGGACAGACAGCTTTCTTT. Translation gives CASNNGQTAFF.

J is TRBJ2-1 and V is TRBV9; 10 bases fit TRBD2. Germline CDR1 reads SGDLS; CDR2 reads YYNGEE. CDR3 size: 15 residues. J lost 8 bases, V lost 0 bases, and 5 bases had no gene match. The CDR3 is CASSVASGGSYEQFF. As DNA, the CDR3 is TGTGCCAGCAGCGTAGCTAGCGGGGGTAGTTATGAGCAGTTCTTC. The entire variable domain, with the rest obtained from reference TRBV9 and TRBJ2-1, is as follows: DSGVTQTPKHLITATGQRVTLRCSPRSGDLSVYWYQQSLDQGLQFLIQYYNGEERAKGNILERFSAQQFPDLHSELNLSSLELGDSALYFCASSVASGGSYEQFFGPGTRLTVL.

This clone was picked up a small number of times. The chain joins TRBV10-2 to TRBJ2-7, with a tentative D call TRBD1 (8 bases). Germline CDR1 reads WSHSY; CDR2 reads SAAADI. V was clipped by 2 bases and J by 2 bases, with 16 bases between them. The CDR3 spans 16 residues. CDR3 region: CASSELDREGTYEQYF. The CDR3 DNA follows: TGCGCCAGCAGTGAGCTGGACAGGGAGGGCACCTACGAGCAGTACTTC.

J is TRBJ2-2 and V is TRBV28, with D perhaps matching TRBD1 (5 bases). The CDR3 runs to 17 residues. CDR1 is MDHEN and CDR2 is SYDVKM in the germline V gene. V was cut by 7 bases and J by 3 bases, with 21 bases left in between. As DNA, the CDR3 is TGTGCCAGCAATAGGGGAATCGGGTTCGCTTACACCGGGGAGCTGTTTTTT. It specifies CASNRGIGFAYTGELFF.

The genes are TRBV10-3 and TRBJ2-7; maybe TRBD2 (6 bases). The CDR3 sequence is 14 residues long. Germline V gene lookup returns CDR1 ENHRY and CDR2 SYGVKD. The ends were cut back, 10 bases at V and 3 bases at J, with 19 bases in the middle. The CDR3: CATRSTTGGYEQYF. CDR3 nucleotides: TGTGCCACGCGCTCCACAACCGGGGGCTACGAGCAGTACTTC.

This chain's CDR3 is CASSERASGRQETQYF. CDR3 nucleotides: TGTGCCAGCAGTGAAAGGGCTAGCGGCCGACAAGAGACCCAGTACTTC. The chain is built from TRBV6-1 and TRBJ2-5; 7 bases map to TRBD2. V gave up 2 bases and J gave up 2 bases; unmatched junction bases: 8. This CDR3 is built from 16 residues. Germline CDR1 and CDR2: MNHNS and SASEGT.

J is TRBJ1-6 and V is TRBV18; D is perhaps TRBD1 (5 bases). The V end lost 2 bases, the J end lost 0 bases, and 8 bases lay between the germline ends. The CDR3 consists of 16 residues. Germline CDR1 is KGHSH and CDR2 is LQKENI. CDR3 nucleotides: TGTGCCAGCTCACCATCTAGGGGCTCCTATAATTCACCCCTCCACTTT. Translated: CASSPSRGSYNSPLHF.

The CDR3 reads CASGHSGQGIDTQYF. The CDR3 coding sequence is TGTGCCAGCGGTCATTCGGGACAGGGGATAGATACGCAGTATTTT. The genes are TRBV25-1 and TRBJ2-3; the match to TRBD1 covers 10 bases. The CDR3 loop spans 15 amino acids. Looked up from germline, CDR1 is MGHDK and CDR2 is SYGVNS. V dropped 8 bases and J dropped 5; count of bases not matched to a gene: 10.

The chain recombines TRBV2 with TRBJ2-1, with a tentative D call TRBD1 (6 bases). The ends were cut back, 10 bases at V and 0 bases at J, with 10 bases in the middle. The germline V gene encodes CDR1 SNHLY and CDR2 FYNNEI. The CDR3 contains 13 residues. Here the CDR3 reads CATRQVSYNEQFF. In nucleotides, the CDR3 is TGTGCCACCCGACAGGTCTCCTACAATGAGCAGTTCTTC.